Below are 2 T cell receptor beta chains sequenced from a single sample in a study of cytomegalovirus exposure and HLA in healthy donors (dated by TCRdb to between 2016 and 2019). Receptor libraries were prepared by the immunoSEQ multiplex PCR assay. For the multiplex PCR, a mixture combining 60 forward primers for TCR Vbeta segments and 13 reverse primers for TCR Jbeta segments was used. Not all clones reach the TCRdb copy of this immuneACCESS table, which keeps in-frame sequences only. Checked studies attribute under half of the gap to unresolved V genes and leave the rest unexplained. The sample records approximately 200,000 clones, roughly 80% of which are singletons. The ten largest clones capture around 6.1% of the sample. Sample: PBMCs. These receptors were taken from a woman in her thirties in good health and CMV-seropositive.

The chain combines TRBV7-2 with TRBJ2-2; D may be TRBD1 (7 bases). The germline CDR1 and CDR2 sequences are SGHTA and FQGNSA. V was pared by 0 bases and J by 6 bases, with 14 bases between. CDR3 length equals 16 residues. The CDR3 loop reads CASSLATFRGAGELFF. The CDR3, as DNA: TGTGCCAGCAGCTTAGCCACATTCAGGGGGGCCGGGGAGCTGTTTTTT.

This chain connects TRBV4-3 to TRBJ2-3; 7 bases fit TRBD1. After removal of 0 bases from V and 3 bases from J, the junction contained 3 bases not matched to a gene. Germline V gene data show CDR1 as LGHNA and CDR2 as YSLEER. The CDR3 sequence is 15 residues long. The DNA of the CDR3 is TGCGCCAGCAGCCAAGATTTCAGGGGGACAGATACGCAGTATTTT. It yields the protein CASSQDFRGTDTQYF.